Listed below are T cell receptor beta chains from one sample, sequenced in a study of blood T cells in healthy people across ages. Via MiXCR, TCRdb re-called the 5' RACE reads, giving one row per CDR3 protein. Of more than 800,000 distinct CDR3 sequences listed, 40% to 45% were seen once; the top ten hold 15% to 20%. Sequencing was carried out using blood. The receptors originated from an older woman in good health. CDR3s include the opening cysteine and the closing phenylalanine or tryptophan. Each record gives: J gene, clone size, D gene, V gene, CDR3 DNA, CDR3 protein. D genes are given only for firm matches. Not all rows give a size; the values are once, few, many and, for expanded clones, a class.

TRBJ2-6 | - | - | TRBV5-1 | TGCGCCAGCAGCTTGTGGGGGCAGGGCGGATCTGGGGCCAACGTCCTGACTTTC | CASSLWGQGGSGANVLTF
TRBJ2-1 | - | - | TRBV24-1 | TGTGCCACCAGTGACCCAGGGTGGGACAATGAGCAGTTCTTC | CATSDPGWDNEQFF
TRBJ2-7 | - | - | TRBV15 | TGTGCCACCAGCAGAGATGGGGGGAGCCTGCGTGAGCAGTACTTC | CATSRDGGSLREQYF
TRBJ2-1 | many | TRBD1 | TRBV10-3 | TGTGCCATCAGTGGGGGACAGGGGGGGAACTACAATGAGCAGTTCTTC | CAISGGQGGNYNEQFF
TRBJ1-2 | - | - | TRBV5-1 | TGCGCCAGCAGCTTGGGACAGAGCTCGGGCTACACCTTC | CASSLGQSSGYTF
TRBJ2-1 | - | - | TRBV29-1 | TGCAGCGTTTATAGCCAGTACAATGAGCAGTTCTTC | CSVYSQYNEQFF
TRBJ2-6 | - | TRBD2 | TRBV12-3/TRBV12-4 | TGTGCCAGCAGTCCCGGACTAGCGGGGGAATCCGGGGCCAACGTCCTGACTTTC | CASSPGLAGESGANVLTF
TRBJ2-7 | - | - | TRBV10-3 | TGTGCCATCAGTCCAGGGTCCTACGAGCAGTACTTC | CAISPGSYEQYF
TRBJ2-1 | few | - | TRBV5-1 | TGCGCCAGCAGCACGGGACTTAACAATGAGCAGTTCTTC | CASSTGLNNEQFF
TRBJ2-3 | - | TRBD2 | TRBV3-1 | TGTGCCAGCAGCCCGAGGGGACTAGCGGGAGGCACAGATACGCAGTATTTT | CASSPRGLAGGTDTQYF
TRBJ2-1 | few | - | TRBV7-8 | TGTGCCAGCAGCCCCCGGGGGCTAGCGGCCTACAATGAGCAGTTCTTC | CASSPRGLAAYNEQFF
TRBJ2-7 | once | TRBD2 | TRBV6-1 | TGTGCCAGCAGTCAAGCGGGAATATACGAGCAGTACTTC | CASSQAGIYEQYF
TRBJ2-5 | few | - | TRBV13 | TGTGCCAGCAGCGTTGGCGGACTCGACAGATATGGGGAGCAGTACTTC | CASSVGGLDRYGEQYF
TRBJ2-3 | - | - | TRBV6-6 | TGTGCCGGTGGGGGGAACACAGATACGCAGTATTTT | CAGGGNTDTQYF
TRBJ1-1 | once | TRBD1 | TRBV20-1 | TGCAGTGCTAGGGGGGACAGGGGGCGTACTGAAGCTTTCTTT | CSARGDRGRTEAFF
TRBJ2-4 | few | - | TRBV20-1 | TGCAGTGCTAGCGATGCGGGGTTGGGGGACATTCAGTACTTC | CSASDAGLGDIQYF
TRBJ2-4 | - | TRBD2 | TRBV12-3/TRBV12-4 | TGTGCCAGCAGTGTAGCTTTGGGGGGGGAAGCGCAGTACTTC | CASSVALGGEAQYF
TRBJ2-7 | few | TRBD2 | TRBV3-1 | TGTGCCAGCAGCCCTAGCGGGGGGGGCCAGCAGTACTTC | CASSPSGGGQQYF
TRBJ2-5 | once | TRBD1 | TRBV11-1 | TGTGCCAGCAGCTCCCGACAGGGAAGTCGCCAAGAGACCCAGTACTTC | CASSSRQGSRQETQYF
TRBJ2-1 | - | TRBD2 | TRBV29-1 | TGCAGCGTCTTGAGTGGTACTAGCGGGTTCGACGAGCAGTTCTTC | CSVLSGTSGFDEQFF
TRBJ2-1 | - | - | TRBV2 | TGTGCCAGCAGGCCAGGGCTGAGCTCCTACAATGAGCAGTTCTTC | CASRPGLSSYNEQFF
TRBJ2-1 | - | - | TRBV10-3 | TGTGCCATCAGTGATCTTGCGGGACACTACAATGAGCAGTTCTTC | CAISDLAGHYNEQFF